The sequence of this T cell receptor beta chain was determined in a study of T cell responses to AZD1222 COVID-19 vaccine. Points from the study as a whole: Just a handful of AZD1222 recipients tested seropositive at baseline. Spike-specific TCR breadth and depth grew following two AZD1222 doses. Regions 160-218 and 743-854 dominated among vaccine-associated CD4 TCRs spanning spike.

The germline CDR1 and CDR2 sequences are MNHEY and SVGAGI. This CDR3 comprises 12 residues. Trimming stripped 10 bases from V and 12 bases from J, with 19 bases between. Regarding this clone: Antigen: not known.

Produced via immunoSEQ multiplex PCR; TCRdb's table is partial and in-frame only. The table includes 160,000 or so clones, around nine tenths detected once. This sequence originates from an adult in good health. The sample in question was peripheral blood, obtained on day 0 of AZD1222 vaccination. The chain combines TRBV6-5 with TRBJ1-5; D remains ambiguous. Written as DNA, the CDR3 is TGTGCCAACTATGACGGTTCAAGGCGCCAGCATTTT. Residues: CANYDGSRRQHF.